These T cell receptor beta chains were read from a single sample in a study of cytomegalovirus exposure and HLA in healthy donors. Sequencing was performed with immunoSEQ multiplex PCR; in TCRdb, only in-frame clones are kept and a portion is missing. The sample has about 130,000 clones, roughly 83% seen once. The material sequenced was PBMCs. The source of these receptors is a girl aged 2-9 years in good health and CMV-seronegative. Both conserved end residues are part of each CDR3. D genes are given only for firm matches. Some rows mark clone size as missing; the rest say once, few, many or name a class of expanded clone.

v_call: TRBV5-6
d_call: NA
j_call: TRBJ2-1
clone_size: NA
cdr3_aa: CASSPLNNEQFF
cdr3_nt: TGTGCCAGCAGCCCACTCAACAATGAGCAGTTCTTC

v_call: TRBV4-2
d_call: TRBD2
j_call: TRBJ2-7
clone_size: NA
cdr3_aa: CASRGTSGGIEQYF
cdr3_nt: TGTGCCAGCAGGGGGACTAGCGGGGGGATCGAGCAGTACTTC

v_call: TRBV6-1
d_call: NA
j_call: TRBJ2-3
clone_size: NA
cdr3_aa: CASSDYPGQSTDTQYF
cdr3_nt: TGTGCCAGCAGTGATTACCCGGGACAAAGCACAGATACGCAGTATTTT

v_call: TRBV27
d_call: TRBD1
j_call: TRBJ2-5
clone_size: NA
cdr3_aa: CASSSGQGRGETQYF
cdr3_nt: TGTGCCAGCAGTTCGGGACAGGGAAGAGGAGAGACCCAGTACTTC

v_call: TRBV5-4
d_call: NA
j_call: TRBJ1-6
clone_size: NA
cdr3_aa: CASSLESGSELGSPLHF
cdr3_nt: TGTGCCAGCAGCTTGGAGTCCGGGTCCGAACTAGGTTCACCCCTCCACTTT

v_call: TRBV7-7
d_call: NA
j_call: TRBJ2-3
clone_size: NA
cdr3_aa: CASSLLVETGRPRDTQYF
cdr3_nt: TGTGCCAGCAGCTTATTAGTTGAGACAGGCCGGCCCAGAGATACGCAGTATTTT

v_call: TRBV5-6
d_call: NA
j_call: TRBJ1-5
clone_size: NA
cdr3_aa: CASSTEGREGSNQPQHF
cdr3_nt: TGTGCCAGCAGCACGGAGGGCAGGGAGGGTTCCAATCAGCCCCAGCATTTT

v_call: TRBV30
d_call: TRBD1
j_call: TRBJ1-2
clone_size: NA
cdr3_aa: CAWSVNRGGGYTF
cdr3_nt: TGTGCCTGGAGTGTTAACAGGGGAGGTGGCTACACCTTC

v_call: TRBV4-2
d_call: TRBD2
j_call: TRBJ2-5
clone_size: NA
cdr3_aa: CASSQRTSGRMAETQYF
cdr3_nt: TGTGCCAGCAGCCAAAGGACTAGCGGGAGAATGGCGGAGACCCAGTACTTC

v_call: TRBV5-8
d_call: NA
j_call: TRBJ1-1
clone_size: NA
cdr3_aa: CASSLGPGFTEAFF
cdr3_nt: TGTGCCAGCAGCTTGGGGCCAGGGTTTACTGAAGCTTTCTTT

v_call: TRBV5-1
d_call: TRBD2
j_call: TRBJ2-1
clone_size: NA
cdr3_aa: CASSLVEPGLLAGVYEQFF
cdr3_nt: TGCGCCAGCAGCTTGGTTGAACCTGGGTTACTAGCGGGAGTGTATGAGCAGTTCTTC

v_call: TRBV7-2
d_call: NA
j_call: TRBJ2-3
clone_size: once
cdr3_aa: CASSLMWETDTQYF
cdr3_nt: TGTGCCAGCAGCTTAATGTGGGAGACTGATACGCAGTATTTT

v_call: TRBV5-6
d_call: NA
j_call: TRBJ2-2
clone_size: once
cdr3_aa: CASSLTGTGELFF
cdr3_nt: TGTGCCAGCAGCTTGACAGGCACCGGGGAGCTGTTTTTT

v_call: TRBV7-9
d_call: NA
j_call: TRBJ1-1
clone_size: few
cdr3_aa: CASSLDQGTEAFF
cdr3_nt: TGTGCCAGCAGCTTAGACCAGGGCACTGAAGCTTTCTTT

v_call: TRBV4-2
d_call: NA
j_call: TRBJ1-1
clone_size: NA
cdr3_aa: CASSQDTARTMNTEAFF
cdr3_nt: TGTGCCAGCAGCCAAGATACCGCCAGAACTATGAACACTGAAGCTTTCTTT

v_call: TRBV5-5
d_call: TRBD2
j_call: TRBJ2-7
clone_size: NA
cdr3_aa: CASSLEASGSYEQYF
cdr3_nt: TGTGCCAGCAGCTTGGAAGCTAGCGGCTCCTACGAGCAGTACTTC

v_call: TRBV4-3
d_call: TRBD2
j_call: TRBJ2-3
clone_size: NA
cdr3_aa: CASSQDFSGGAGDTQYF
cdr3_nt: TGCGCCAGCAGCCAAGATTTTAGCGGGGGGGCAGGGGATACGCAGTATTTT

v_call: TRBV27
d_call: TRBD2
j_call: TRBJ2-7
clone_size: NA
cdr3_aa: CASSLVRGGGYEQYF
cdr3_nt: TGTGCCAGCAGTTTGGTCCGGGGGGGCGGGTACGAGCAGTACTTC

v_call: TRBV2
d_call: TRBD1
j_call: TRBJ2-7
clone_size: NA
cdr3_aa: CASTYRGLNEQYF
cdr3_nt: TGTGCCAGCACCTACAGGGGGCTCAACGAGCAGTACTTC

v_call: TRBV7-3
d_call: TRBD1
j_call: TRBJ1-2
clone_size: once
cdr3_aa: CASSEQGVDYGYTF
cdr3_nt: TGTGCCAGCAGCGAACAGGGGGTGGACTATGGCTACACCTTC

v_call: TRBV6-5
d_call: NA
j_call: TRBJ2-1
clone_size: once
cdr3_aa: CASSPLRSYNEQFF
cdr3_nt: TGTGCCAGCAGCCCCCTCCGCTCCTACAATGAGCAGTTCTTC

v_call: TRBV2
d_call: NA
j_call: TRBJ1-1
clone_size: NA
cdr3_aa: CASTRLVQNTEAFF
cdr3_nt: TGTGCCAGCACAAGACTCGTACAGAACACTGAAGCTTTCTTT

v_call: TRBV6-1
d_call: TRBD2
j_call: TRBJ2-3
clone_size: NA
cdr3_aa: CASRASGTFTDTQYF
cdr3_nt: TGTGCCAGCCGGGCTAGCGGGACCTTCACAGATACGCAGTATTTT

v_call: TRBV10-3
d_call: NA
j_call: TRBJ1-2
clone_size: NA
cdr3_aa: CAISDSQSYGYTF
cdr3_nt: TGTGCCATCAGTGACAGTCAGTCCTATGGCTACACCTTC

v_call: TRBV30
d_call: NA
j_call: TRBJ1-1
clone_size: once
cdr3_aa: CAWIFGLNTEAFF
cdr3_nt: TGTGCCTGGATCTTTGGCCTGAACACTGAAGCTTTCTTT

v_call: TRBV19
d_call: NA
j_call: TRBJ2-7
clone_size: few
cdr3_aa: CASTPSTRASYEQYF
cdr3_nt: TGTGCCAGTACCCCGTCGACTAGGGCGTCCTACGAGCAGTACTTC